These T cell receptor beta chains were read from a single sample in a study of T cells in Graves' hyperthyroidism and ophthalmopathy. TCRdb reprocessed the multiplex PCR reads with MiXCR, giving one entry per CDR3 protein. The table shows approximately 630,000 distinct CDR3 sequences, with around 15% occurring only once. The sequenced material came from blood. The receptors shown here come from a woman aged 25 to 39 with Graves' hyperthyroidism. CDR3s include the opening cysteine and the closing phenylalanine or tryptophan. Each record gives: clone size, V gene, D gene, J gene, CDR3 protein, CDR3 DNA. The D gene is left open where the match is weak. Size tells how often a clone was seen (once, few, many) or the class of an expanded clone, and some rows leave it out.

clone size: many; V gene: TRBV20-1; D gene: .; J gene: TRBJ2-7; CDR3 protein: CSAGTDYEQYF; CDR3 DNA: TGCAGTGCGGGGACGGACTACGAGCAGTACTTC
clone size: .; V gene: TRBV7-9; D gene: TRBD2; J gene: TRBJ2-3; CDR3 protein: CASLWTSGRIADTQYF; CDR3 DNA: TGTGCCAGCCTATGGACTAGCGGGAGAATAGCAGATACGCAGTATTTT
clone size: few; V gene: TRBV30; D gene: .; J gene: TRBJ1-5; CDR3 protein: CAWSGEGGVSQPQHF; CDR3 DNA: TGTGCCTGGAGTGGGGAGGGAGGTGTGAGTCAGCCCCAGCATTTT
clone size: many; V gene: TRBV28; D gene: .; J gene: TRBJ1-4; CDR3 protein: CASSLAGDREKLFF; CDR3 DNA: TGTGCCAGCAGTTTAGCGGGGGATCGGGAAAAACTGTTTTTT
clone size: few; V gene: TRBV29-1; D gene: .; J gene: TRBJ2-1; CDR3 protein: CSVAGRLRDEQFF; CDR3 DNA: TGCAGCGTTGCGGGCAGACTGCGAGATGAGCAGTTCTTC
clone size: few; V gene: TRBV9; D gene: TRBD1; J gene: TRBJ1-5; CDR3 protein: CASSPGTGSGSNQPQHF; CDR3 DNA: TGTGCCAGCAGCCCCGGGACAGGGAGTGGCAGCAATCAGCCCCAGCATTTT
clone size: few; V gene: TRBV20-1; D gene: .; J gene: TRBJ2-2; CDR3 protein: CSASHLAAGHTGELFF; CDR3 DNA: TGCAGTGCTTCCCACTTGGCGGCGGGACACACCGGGGAGCTGTTTTTT
clone size: .; V gene: TRBV25-1; D gene: .; J gene: TRBJ1-5; CDR3 protein: CASSECQGEDLRSNQPQHF; CDR3 DNA: TGTGCCAGCAGTGAATGCCAGGGAGAGGATCTGAGGAGCAATCAGCCCCAGCATTTT
clone size: many; V gene: TRBV7-9; D gene: TRBD2; J gene: TRBJ2-3; CDR3 protein: CASSLGLAGVSDTQYF; CDR3 DNA: TGTGCCAGCAGCTTAGGACTAGCGGGAGTGTCAGATACGCAGTATTTT
clone size: many; V gene: TRBV6-1; D gene: TRBD2; J gene: TRBJ2-2; CDR3 protein: CASKKRELGGELFF; CDR3 DNA: TGTGCCAGCAAAAAGCGGGAGCTGGGCGGGGAGCTGTTTTTT
clone size: .; V gene: TRBV11-2; D gene: .; J gene: TRBJ2-7; CDR3 protein: CASSSTNYEQYF; CDR3 DNA: TGTGCCAGCAGCTCGACAAACTACGAGCAGTACTTC